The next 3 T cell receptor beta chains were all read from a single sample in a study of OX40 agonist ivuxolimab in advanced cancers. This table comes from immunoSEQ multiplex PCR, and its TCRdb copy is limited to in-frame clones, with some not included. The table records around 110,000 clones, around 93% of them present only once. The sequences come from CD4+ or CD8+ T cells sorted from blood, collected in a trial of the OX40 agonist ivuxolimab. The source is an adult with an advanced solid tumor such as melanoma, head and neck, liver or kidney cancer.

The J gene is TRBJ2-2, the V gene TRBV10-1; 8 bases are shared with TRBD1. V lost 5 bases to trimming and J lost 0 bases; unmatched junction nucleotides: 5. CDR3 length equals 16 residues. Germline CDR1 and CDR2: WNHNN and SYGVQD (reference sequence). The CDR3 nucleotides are TGCGCCAGCAGTATCAGACAGGGGTCGAACACCGGGGAGCTGTTTTTT. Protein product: CASSIRQGSNTGELFF.

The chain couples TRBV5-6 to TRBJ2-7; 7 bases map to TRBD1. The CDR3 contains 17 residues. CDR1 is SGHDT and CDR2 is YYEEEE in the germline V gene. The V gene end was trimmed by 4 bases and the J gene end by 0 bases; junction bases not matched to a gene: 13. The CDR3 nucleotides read TGTGCCAGCAGCCGATCGGACAGGAACCCTTTCTCCTACGAGCAGTACTTC. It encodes CASSRSDRNPFSYEQYF.

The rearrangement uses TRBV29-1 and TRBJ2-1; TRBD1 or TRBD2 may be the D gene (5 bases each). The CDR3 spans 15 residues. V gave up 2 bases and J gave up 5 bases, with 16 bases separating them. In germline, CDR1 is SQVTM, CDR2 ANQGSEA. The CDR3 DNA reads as TGCAGCGTTGAAAAGGGGAGTAGCGAGCACAATGAGCAGTTCTTC. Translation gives CSVEKGSSEHNEQFF.